A single sample gave rise to the 4 T cell receptor beta chains below, sequenced in a study of control samples from healthy donors and cancer patients. TCRdb keeps only in-frame clones here, not all; method: immunoSEQ multiplex PCR. The data contain about 120,000 clones, roughly nine tenths of them seen just once; the ten biggest clones take up almost 40%. The sample comprised blood. These receptors were collected from a middle-aged man in good health.

This clone was counted once. This chain uses TRBV5-1 with TRBJ2-2; weak D call: TRBD1 (5 bases). The CDR3 is 16 amino acids. Germline CDR1 SGHRS, CDR2 YFSETQ. Trimming cost V 2 bases and J 2 bases, with 13 bases left between them. The CDR3 DNA is TGCGCCAGCAGCTTCCTGGGGCGTGCCAACACCGGGGAGCTGTTTTTT. Translating it yields CASSFLGRANTGELFF.

The V gene is TRBV19, the J gene TRBJ1-5, with D hard to call. The CDR3 has 15 amino acids. V was clipped by 4 bases and J by 0 bases, with 10 bases between them. CDR1 and CDR2 (germline): LNHDA, SQIVND (reference sequence). CDR3 residues: CASSNIVYSNQPQHF. In DNA, the CDR3 is TGTGCCAGTAGTAACATAGTTTATAGCAATCAGCCCCAGCATTTT.

The chain has TRBV27 and TRBJ2-6, with D tentatively TRBD1 or TRBD2 (5 bases each). There are 15 residues in the CDR3. Germline V gives CDR1 MNHEY, CDR2 SMNVEV (reference sequence). Trimming stripped 5 bases from V and 1 base from J, with 9 bases between. The CDR3 DNA reads TGTGCCAGCAGTGAGAGGGGTTCTGGGGCCAACGTCCTGACTTTC. Translating gives CASSERGSGANVLTF. The full variable domain, with the rest looked up from reference TRBV27 and TRBJ2-6, is EAQVTQNPRYLITVTGKKLTVTCSQNMNHEYMSWYRQDPGLGLRQIYYSMNVEVTDKGDVPEGYKVSRKEKRNFPLILESPSPNQTSLYFCASSERGSGANVLTFGAGSRLTVL.

The chain couples TRBV5-1 to TRBJ2-2, with D unresolved. From germline, CDR1 is SGHRS and CDR2 YFSETQ. CDR3 length: 16 residues. V lost 0 bases, J lost 5 bases, and 14 bases lay in between. CDR3 sequence: CASSLAGLGPTGELFF. Written as DNA, the CDR3 is TGCGCCAGCAGCTTGGCCGGTTTAGGGCCAACCGGGGAGCTGTTTTTT.